This T cell receptor beta chain was sequenced for a study of regulatory T cells. Trimming removed 10 bases from V and 7 bases from J, with 37 bases in between. The CDR3 is made up of 19 amino acids. Germline-derived CDR1 and CDR2 are SNHLY and FYNNEI. The primer mix had 52 TRBV and 13 TRBJ primers. Repertoires were generated with immunoSEQ multiplex PCR, while TCRdb's copy carries only in-frame clones and drops some. The table includes roughly 15,000 clones, around 90% detected once. Sequencing was performed on CD8+ T cells sorted from blood. The receptor comes from a young adult with CD3G deficiency. The chain uses TRBV2 and TRBJ1-1, with D maybe TRBD1 (5 bases). CDR3 DNA sequence: TGTGCCACGCCTCCGGGGACTGAGTCACTACCCCGACTGAACGGTGAAGCTTTCTTT. Amino acid sequence: CATPPGTESLPRLNGEAFF.